The clone carrying this T cell receptor (beta chain) was recorded at least ten times. Its specificity is not known. This sample is part of a study of T-cell memory formation after mild COVID-19. Study-level findings and limits: A second wave expanding day 15 to 37 was CD4+-biased; contracting clones were balanced.

MiXCR, applied by TCRdb to the 5' RACE reads, yields one record per CDR3 protein. This repertoire shows 280,000 or so distinct CDR3 sequences, approximately 8% found once; its top ten account for approximately 23%. With 5 bases removed from V and 11 bases from J, the gap between germline ends came to 18 bases. In germline, CDR1 is MNHNY, CDR2 SVGAGI (reference sequence). This CDR3 region has 13 residues. This clonotype was obtained from a man aged 18 to 29 who had mild COVID-19 (a few samples of this study predate the infection). Cell type and time point are not known. Specimen: PBMCs or a T cell subset sorted from them (not recorded which). The chain combines TRBV6-6 with TRBJ1-2, with D perhaps matching TRBD1 (6 bases). The CDR3 DNA is TGTGCCAGCAGTAGGGACATTGAACCGAGGTACACCTTC. This encodes CASSRDIEPRYTF.